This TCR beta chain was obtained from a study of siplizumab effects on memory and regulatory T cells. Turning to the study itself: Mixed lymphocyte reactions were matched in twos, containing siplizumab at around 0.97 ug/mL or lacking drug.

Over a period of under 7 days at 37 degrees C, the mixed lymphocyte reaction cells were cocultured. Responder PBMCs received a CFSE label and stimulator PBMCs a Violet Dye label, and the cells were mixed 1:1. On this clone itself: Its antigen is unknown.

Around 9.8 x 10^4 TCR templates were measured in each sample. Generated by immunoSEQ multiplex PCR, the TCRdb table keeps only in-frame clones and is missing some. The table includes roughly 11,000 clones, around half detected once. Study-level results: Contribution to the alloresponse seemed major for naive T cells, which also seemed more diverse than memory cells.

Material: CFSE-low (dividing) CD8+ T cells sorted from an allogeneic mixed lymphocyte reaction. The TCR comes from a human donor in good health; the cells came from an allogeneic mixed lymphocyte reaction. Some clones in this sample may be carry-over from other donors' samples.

The DNA for the CDR3 is TGTGCCAGTAGTTGGAGGCTAGCGCAATACAATGAGCAGTTCTTC. Protein product: CASSWRLAQYNEQFF. The V call is TRBV19, the J call TRBJ2-1, with D perhaps matching TRBD2 (6 bases). Trimming removed 5 bases at V and 4 bases at J, with 15 bases between. This CDR3 has 15 residues. CDR1 and CDR2 from the germline V gene are LNHDA and SQIVND (reference sequence).